The 21 T cell receptor beta chains in this list originate from one sample, sequenced in a study of cytomegalovirus exposure and HLA in healthy donors (TCRdb year 2017). The library was built by means of the immunoSEQ multiplex PCR assay. The multiplex PCR relied on a mix of 60 forward primers for TCR Vbeta segments and 13 reverse primers for TCR Jbeta segments. TCRdb re-hosts the immuneACCESS table, in-frame sequences only. Its copies lack some clones; in the studies checked, an unresolved V gene accounts for under half of them, and the cause for the rest is not known. A total of around 300,000 clones appear in this sample, under 80% of them only once. Of the sample, around 2.3% is held by the ten largest clones. The sample was PBMCs. Source of these receptors: a female donor in good health and CMV-seronegative.

This clone occurred once. The chain recombines TRBV25-1 with TRBJ2-1; TRBD2 matches 9 bases. The CDR3 contains 15 residues. Germline V gene sequence: CDR1 MGHDK, CDR2 SYGVNS. V dropped 2 bases and J dropped 8; count of bases not matched to a gene: 7. The CDR3 DNA follows: TGTGCCAGCAGTGAACTGGGCGGGAGGGCCGATGAGCAGTTCTTC. Translated, it gives CASSELGGRADEQFF.

The chain is built from TRBV7-8 and TRBJ1-2; unclear D gene. The V end lost 4 bases, the J end lost 8 bases, and 20 bases lay between the germline ends. The CDR3 spans 15 residues. Germline V lookup: CDR1 SGHVS, CDR2 FQNEAQ. The CDR3 loop is CASSSPAGRVGGYTF. CDR3 bases: TGTGCCAGCAGCTCCCCCGCGGGGAGGGTCGGGGGCTACACCTTC.

CDR3 sequence: CASSPMEGGSYEQYF. DNA of the CDR3: TGTGCCAGCAGCCCGATGGAGGGAGGGTCCTACGAGCAGTACTTC. This rearrangement joins TRBV27 to TRBJ2-7; 7 positions match TRBD2. Germline trimming cut 6 bases from V and 1 base from J; bases unmatched to any gene: 9. CDR1 and CDR2 (germline): MNHEY, SMNVEV (reference sequence). This CDR3 comprises 15 residues.

This clone showed up just once. V is TRBV7-2 and J is TRBJ2-7; 14 bases are a match to TRBD2. In germline, CDR1 is SGHTA, CDR2 FQGNSA. The V gene end was trimmed by 4 bases and the J gene end by 5 bases; junction bases not matched to a gene: 10. CDR3 size: 17 residues. CDR3 sequence: CASSSAPGLAGVHEQYF. The CDR3 nucleotides read TGTGCCAGCAGCTCCGCCCCGGGACTAGCGGGAGTACACGAGCAGTACTTC.

V is TRBV6-1 and J is TRBJ1-3, with 8 positions matching TRBD1. This CDR3 has 13 residues. V dropped 10 bases and J dropped 0; count of bases not matched to a gene: 2. CDR1 is MNHNS and CDR2 is SASEGT in the germline V gene. The CDR3 reads CATGQGSGNTIYF. The CDR3 region has the DNA TGTGCCACCGGACAGGGCTCTGGAAACACCATATATTTT.

This sequence joins TRBV2 and TRBJ2-3, with 12 bases lining up with TRBD1. V was pared by 6 bases and J by 0 bases, with 7 bases of the junction left unmatched. Germline V gene sequence: CDR1 SNHLY, CDR2 FYNNEI. The CDR3 sequence is 17 residues long. This CDR3 is CASRLPGQGASTDTQYF. CDR3 bases: TGTGCCAGCAGACTTCCGGGACAGGGGGCGAGCACAGATACGCAGTATTTT.

The chain couples TRBV19 to TRBJ2-5, with TRBD2 identical over 9 bases. Trimming cost V 2 bases and J 5 bases; bases outside gene matches: 12. CDR3 length: 17 amino acids. CDR1 is LNHDA, CDR2 SQIVND, per germline (reference sequence). CDR3: CASSIYLISGSAETQYF. CDR3 bases: TGTGCCAGTAGTATATATCTTATTAGCGGGAGTGCGGAGACCCAGTACTTC. The whole variable domain, filled in from reference TRBV19 and TRBJ2-5, reads DGGITQSPKYLFRKEGQNVTLSCEQNLNHDAMYWYRQDPGQGLRLIYYSQIVNDFQKGDIAEGYSVSREKKESFPLTVTSAQKNPTAFYLCASSIYLISGSAETQYFGPGTRLLVL.

The V call is TRBV27, the J call TRBJ1-2; 8 nucleotides line up with TRBD1. CDR1 is MNHEY, CDR2 SMNVEV, per germline (reference sequence). Losses at the gene ends were 4 bases for V and 8 bases for J; bases not matched to a gene: 9. There are 14 residues in the CDR3. CDR3 nucleotide sequence: TGTGCCAGCAGTTATCAGGGGGCTTTATCGGGCTACACCTTC. This translates into CASSYQGALSGYTF.

This sequence joins TRBV11-2 and TRBJ2-1, with 8 bases that match TRBD2. Germline-derived CDR1 and CDR2 are SGHAT and FQNNGV. The CDR3 runs 16 residues. The J segment lost 8 bases and the V segment lost 4 bases, leaving 13 bases of the junction unmatched. The CDR3 DNA is TGTGCCAGCAGCTCGTCAAGCGGGAGTTTTACGTATGAGCAGTTCTTC. It yields the protein CASSSSSGSFTYEQFF.

This clone has a single count. The chain combines TRBV19 with TRBJ2-2; D possibly corresponds to TRBD1 (6 bases). Per the germline V gene, CDR1 is LNHDA and CDR2 is SQIVND (reference sequence). Between the trimmed V and J ends, which lost 4 bases and 3 bases, there was a span of 15 bases. CDR3 length: 16 amino acids. The CDR3 sequence is CASSTRASGDTGELFF. Here the CDR3 DNA reads TGTGCCAGTAGTACCCGCGCCTCAGGGGACACCGGGGAGCTGTTTTTT.

This chain joins TRBV7-8 and TRBJ2-2; a weak D match, TRBD2 (5 bases). The CDR3 is made up of 14 amino acids. The V and J ends lost 8 bases and 4 bases respectively, with 14 bases between them. The germline CDR1 and CDR2 sequences are SGHVS and FQNEAQ. This CDR3 reads CASCWTVTTGELFF. CDR3 nucleotide sequence: TGTGCCAGCTGCTGGACTGTCACCACCGGGGAGCTGTTTTTT.

The rearrangement links TRBV2 to TRBJ2-1; weak D call: TRBD2 (5 bases). V was clipped by 5 bases and J by 6 bases, with 17 bases between them. Germline V gene lookup returns CDR1 SNHLY and CDR2 FYNNEI. The CDR3 is made up of 15 amino acids. CDR3 protein: CASSHETGVANEQFF. CDR3 bases: TGTGCCAGCAGTCACGAAACCGGGGTGGCCAATGAGCAGTTCTTC.

This sequence joins TRBV28 and TRBJ2-3; D gene unclear. The V and J ends lost 8 bases and 2 bases respectively, with 11 bases between them. The CDR3 covers 13 residues. The germline CDR1 and CDR2 sequences are MDHEN and SYDVKM. CDR3: CASVSQATDTQYF. The CDR3 nucleotides are TGTGCCAGCGTTAGTCAAGCCACAGATACGCAGTATTTT.

V is TRBV2 and J is TRBJ2-5, with 13 bases aligning to TRBD2. The CDR3 is 15 amino acids. Per the germline V gene, CDR1 is SNHLY and CDR2 is FYNNEI. The V and J ends lost 6 bases and 4 bases, in that order; junction bases with no gene match: 5. Here the CDR3 DNA reads TGTGCCAGCAGGGAACTAGCGGGAGGGCCAGAGACCCAGTACTTC. Its translation: CASRELAGGPETQYF.

The chain recombines TRBV30 with TRBJ1-1; a possible D gene is TRBD1 (6 bases). Trimming pared 2 bases from V and 6 bases from J, leaving 10 bases between. The CDR3 spans 12 residues. Germline V gene sequence: CDR1 GTSNPN, CDR2 SVGIG (reference sequence). CDR3 sequence (DNA): TGTGCCTGGAGTCCTCGGACAGCTGAAGCTTTCTTT. This codes for CAWSPRTAEAFF. The full variable domain, completed using reference TRBV30 and TRBJ1-1, is SQTIHQWPATLVQPVGSPLSLECTVEGTSNPNLYWYRQAAGRGLQLLFYSVGIGQISSEVPQNLSASRPQDRQFILSSKKLLLSDSGFYLCAWSPRTAEAFFGQGTRLTVV.

V usage is TRBV9 and J usage is TRBJ2-3; the match to TRBD1 covers 9 bases. V trimming: 4 bases; J trimming: 15 bases; junction bases outside the gene matches: 12. CDR1 and CDR2 from the germline V gene are SGDLS and YYNGEE. The CDR3 loop spans 13 amino acids. CDR3 nucleotide sequence: TGTGCCAGCAGCCCTTCACAGGGGGCGGAAGGATATTTT. It is translated as CASSPSQGAEGYF.

This clone has a single count. The chain combines TRBV10-1 with TRBJ2-3; 8 bases map to TRBD1. CDR1 and CDR2 (germline): WNHNN, SYGVQD (reference sequence). Trimming at V came to 1 base and at J to 6 bases, leaving 6 bases not matched to a gene. The CDR3 length is 15 residues. The DNA for the CDR3 is TGCGCCAGCAGTGAGTGGCAGGGGGCTCGGGATACGCAGTATTTT. This codes for CASSEWQGARDTQYF.

This chain uses TRBV7-3 with TRBJ1-1; 9 bases are shared with TRBD1. CDR3 length: 14 residues. Germline lookup yields CDR1 SGHTA and CDR2 FQGTGA. Unmatched junction bases numbered 8, after V lost 6 bases and J lost 6 bases. The CDR3 DNA reads TGTGCCAGCAGTCGGACAGGGGATGTGGCTGAAGCTTTCTTT. Protein: CASSRTGDVAEAFF.

This chain links TRBV29-1 with TRBJ2-3; TRBD2 is a possible D gene (6 bases). The CDR3 covers 14 residues. Per the germline V gene, CDR1 is SQVTM and CDR2 is ANQGSEA. Between the trimmed V and J ends, which lost 7 bases and 6 bases, there was a span of 20 bases. CDR3 DNA: TGCAGCGCAGAACACGGTGGCGCGGGGGATACGCAGTATTTT. Residues: CSAEHGGAGDTQYF.

Only a few counts were recorded for this clone. The chain carries TRBV6-1 and TRBJ2-7; 11 bases fit TRBD2. The germline gives CDR1 MNHNS, CDR2 SASEGT. The CDR3 loop spans 15 amino acids. V was pared by 5 bases and J by 2 bases, with 5 bases of the junction left unmatched. The DNA of the CDR3 is TGTGCCAGCAGTTTGACTAGCGGGGCAACCTACGAGCAGTACTTC. Translated: CASSLTSGATYEQYF.

The chain combines TRBV21-1 with TRBJ2-2; TRBD1, the table's D call, was not compared with the DNA. TRBV21-1 is a recognized pseudogene. The CDR3 totals 17 residues. CDR3 nucleotides: TGTGCCAGCAGCAAAGGGGACAGGGGGCAGAACACCGGGGAGCTGTTTTTT. Encoded protein: CASSKGDRGQNTGELFF.